Listed here are 21 T cell receptor beta chains from one sample, sequenced in a study of T cells in tumors after PD-1 blockade. Clones were sequenced by immunoSEQ multiplex PCR, and TCRdb holds only the in-frame ones, with some missing. Of about 47,000 clones in the sample, around 85% were seen once. Here the sequenced sample was PBMCs, taken before anti-PD-1 therapy. The receptors here all came from a human donor with advanced basal cell or squamous cell carcinoma (not recorded which).

This clone turned up a few times. The chain links TRBV6-2 or TRBV6-3 to TRBJ2-7, with D hard to call. The CDR3 consists of 15 residues. V was trimmed by 5 bases and J by 1 base, leaving 15 bases between them. CDR1 is MNHEY, CDR2 SVGEGT, per germline. CDR3 sequence: CASSPVLLGSYEQYF. The CDR3 DNA reads TGTGCCAGCAGTCCGGTCCTCCTTGGATCCTACGAGCAGTACTTC.

The chain recombines TRBV7-9 with TRBJ2-2; weak D call: TRBD1 (5 bases). The CDR3 contains 16 residues. Germline V lookup: CDR1 SEHNR, CDR2 FQNEAQ (reference sequence). Trimming cost V 1 base and J 5 bases, with 14 bases left between them. The CDR3 sequence: CASSLVPWGPTGELFF. CDR3 coding DNA: TGTGCCAGCAGCTTAGTACCCTGGGGCCCAACCGGGGAGCTGTTTTTT.

This clone showed up just a few times. CDR3 sequence reads: CAISPTDSYGYTF. The CDR3 region has the DNA TGTGCCATCAGTCCGACGGACAGCTATGGCTACACCTTC. The genes are TRBV10-3 and TRBJ1-2, with D possibly TRBD1 on 6 matching bases. The CDR3 runs 13 residues. Trimming cost V 5 bases and J 4 bases, with 11 bases left between them. Germline CDR1 and CDR2: ENHRY and SYGVKD.

The rearrangement joins TRBV25-1 to TRBJ2-5, with D possibly TRBD2 on 5 matching bases. Deletions cut 4 bases from V and 5 bases from J, with 11 bases between. The germline gives CDR1 MGHDK, CDR2 SYGVNS. CDR3 length: 13 amino acids. CDR3 protein: CASSANGEETQYF. CDR3 bases: TGTGCCAGCAGTGCGAATGGGGAGGAGACCCAGTACTTC.

The V and J genes are TRBV24-1 and TRBJ2-1; 8 nucleotides line up with TRBD1. CDR1 is KGHDR and CDR2 is SFDVKD in the germline V gene. With V trimmed by 1 base and J by 0 bases, 7 bases remained unmatched. This CDR3 spans 18 amino acids. CDR3 nucleotides: TGTGCCACCAGTGATTTAGTGACTGACAGGGGCTCCTACAATGAGCAGTTCTTC. Residues: CATSDLVTDRGSYNEQFF.

This sequence joins TRBV6-2 or TRBV6-3 and TRBJ2-1; D is possibly TRBD2 (6 bases). Germline V lookup: CDR1 MNHEY, CDR2 SVGEGT. Trimming pared 2 bases from V and 5 bases from J, leaving 13 bases between. The CDR3 length is 15 residues. CDR3 loop: CASSYGGVDHNEQFF. CDR3 coding DNA: TGTGCCAGCAGTTACGGAGGGGTCGACCACAATGAGCAGTTCTTC.

The chain links TRBV19 to TRBJ2-3; D remains unclear. The CDR3 spans 14 residues. V shed 9 bases and J shed 5 bases, with 18 bases lying between them. CDR1 and CDR2 (germline): LNHDA, SQIVND (reference sequence). The CDR3 DNA reads as TGTGCCAGCAAGGTAGGAACAGAGGAAGATACGCAGTATTTT. Protein sequence: CASKVGTEEDTQYF.

The CDR3 here is CASSQVGREPQHF. Written as DNA, the CDR3 is TGCGCCAGCAGCCAAGTGGGGAGGGAGCCCCAGCATTTT. The V and J genes are TRBV4-1 and TRBJ1-5; D gene uncertain. Germline CDR1 reads MGHRA; CDR2 reads YSYEKL. The CDR3 contains 13 residues. Between the trimmed V and J ends, which lost 1 base and 8 bases, there was a span of 9 bases.

CDR3 residues: CASSMGQGRGKLFF. Written as DNA, the CDR3 is TGTGCCAGTAGTATGGGACAGGGGCGAGGAAAACTGTTTTTT. The J gene is TRBJ1-4, the V gene TRBV19; 10 bases agree with TRBD1. Germline lookup yields CDR1 LNHDA and CDR2 SQIVND (reference sequence). The CDR3 consists of 14 residues. V was clipped by 3 bases and J by 10 bases; unmatched bases: 5.

This clone appeared a single time. The chain couples TRBV14 to TRBJ2-3; D remains ambiguous. Germline V gives CDR1 SGHDN, CDR2 FVKESK. This CDR3 is built from 12 residues. Trimming removed 4 bases from V and 2 bases from J, with 4 bases in between. The CDR3 region has the DNA TGTGCCAGCAGCCCAAACACAGATACGCAGTATTTT. Amino acid sequence: CASSPNTDTQYF.

The V and J genes are TRBV6-4 and TRBJ2-7; 8 bases are a match to TRBD2. The CDR3 has 16 amino acids. CDR1 is MRHNA, CDR2 SNTAGT, per germline. V dropped 9 bases and J dropped 7; count of bases not matched to a gene: 20. The CDR3 loop is CARTGGPWEALVEQYF. DNA of the CDR3: TGTGCCAGGACGGGAGGGCCCTGGGAGGCTCTGGTAGAGCAGTACTTC.

The rearrangement links TRBV27 to TRBJ1-2; D is perhaps TRBD1 (5 bases). CDR3 length: 14 residues. Germline V gives CDR1 MNHEY, CDR2 SMNVEV (reference sequence). Trimming took off 6 bases at V and 8 bases at J, with 19 bases between the two ends. The CDR3 here is CASRVLAGRGGYTF. The CDR3 nucleotides are TGTGCCAGCAGAGTACTTGCAGGGAGGGGCGGCTACACCTTC.

The rearrangement uses TRBV3-1 (or the pseudogene TRBV3-2) and TRBJ2-1, with 13 bases identical to TRBD2. The junction had 3 bases not matched to a gene; V was cut back by 0 bases and J by 10 bases. The germline CDR1 and CDR2 sequences are LGHDT and YNNKEL (reference sequence). The CDR3 is 15 residues long. The CDR3 protein is CASSQDLTSGREQFF. In DNA form, the CDR3 reads TGTGCCAGCAGCCAAGATTTGACTAGCGGGAGGGAGCAGTTCTTC.

The J gene is TRBJ1-5, the V gene TRBV7-2; D is unclear. Trimming pared 2 bases from V and 2 bases from J, leaving 4 bases between. The germline V gene encodes CDR1 SGHTA and CDR2 FQGNSA. The CDR3 consists of 13 residues. The CDR3 region is CASSLSGNQPQHF. The CDR3 region has the DNA TGTGCCAGCAGCTTATCAGGCAATCAGCCCCAGCATTTT. Together with reference TRBV7-2 and TRBJ1-5, the CDR3 gives the full variable domain: GAGVSQSPSNKVTEKGKDVELRCDPISGHTALYWYRQSLGQGLEFLIYFQGNSAPDKSGLPSDRFSAERTGGSVSTLTIQRTQQEDSAVYLCASSLSGNQPQHFGDGTRLSIL.

The chain joins TRBV24-1 to TRBJ2-3; 15 bases line up with TRBD2. The CDR3 sequence is 15 residues long. CDR1 and CDR2 (germline): KGHDR, SFDVKD. Trimming at V came to 3 bases and at J to 14 bases, leaving 8 bases not matched to a gene. In DNA form, the CDR3 reads TGTGCCACCAGTGATCCGGGACTAGCGGGGGGTCGGGTGTATTTT. This translates into CATSDPGLAGGRVYF.

The V and J genes are TRBV5-4 and TRBJ2-1; D gene unclear. The length of the CDR3 is 14 residues. The germline gives CDR1 SGHNT, CDR2 YYREEE (reference sequence). Trimming shortened V by 1 base and J by 5 bases, and 10 bases separated the two germline ends. CDR3 coding DNA: TGTGCCAGCAGCTTGCAGTACGGCCACAATGAGCAGTTCTTC. Its translation is CASSLQYGHNEQFF. The variable domain in full, with the rest retrieved from reference TRBV5-4 and TRBJ2-1, is ETGVTQSPTHLIKTRGQQVTLRCSSQSGHNTVSWYQQALGQGPQFIFQYYREEENGRGNFPPRFSGLQFPNYSSELNVNALELDDSALYLCASSLQYGHNEQFFGPGTRLTVL.

This rearrangement joins TRBV28 to TRBJ1-2; 9 positions match TRBD1. The CDR3 covers 17 residues. V lost 2 bases, J lost 7 bases, and 14 bases stayed unmatched. Germline-derived CDR1 and CDR2 are MDHEN and SYDVKM. CDR3 coding DNA: TGTGCCAGCAGTTTAATGGGGACAGGGAAATTCTTTAGTGGCTACACCTTC. As protein: CASSLMGTGKFFSGYTF.

The J gene is TRBJ2-5, the V gene TRBV3-1 (or the pseudogene TRBV3-2); 7 bases map to TRBD2. Losses at the gene ends were 2 bases for V and 1 base for J; bases not matched to a gene: 10. CDR3 size: 17 residues. Germline V lookup: CDR1 LGHDT, CDR2 YNNKEL (reference sequence). CDR3 amino acids: CASSQMGGLTIQETQYF. CDR3 nucleotides: TGTGCCAGCAGCCAAATGGGAGGGCTAACTATCCAAGAGACCCAGTACTTC.

The J gene is TRBJ1-3, the V gene TRBV10-1; D is perhaps TRBD1 (5 bases). Germline V gives CDR1 WNHNN, CDR2 SYGVQD (reference sequence). V lost 0 bases and J 6 bases, leaving 6 bases between the germline ends. The CDR3 is made up of 13 amino acids. The CDR3 nucleotides read TGCGCCAGCAGTGAGTCGACAGTAAACACCATATATTTT. The encoded protein is CASSESTVNTIYF.

The rearrangement links TRBV5-1 to TRBJ1-4; D call uncertain. V was pared by 5 bases and J by 5 bases, with 16 bases between. The CDR3 runs 15 residues. In germline, CDR1 is SGHRS, CDR2 YFSETQ. CDR3 in DNA: TGCGCCAGCAGACCTCGGAAGGGCGCCAATGAAAAACTGTTTTTT. It translates to CASRPRKGANEKLFF.

The V and J genes are TRBV5-5 and TRBJ2-1; no reliable D call. Per the germline V gene, CDR1 is SGHKS and CDR2 is YYEKEE (reference sequence). V was clipped by 2 bases and J by 10 bases, with 7 bases between them. CDR3 length: 11 amino acids. The CDR3, as DNA: TGTGCCAGCAGCTTTGACTTAGAGCAGTTCTTC. Translating it yields CASSFDLEQFF. The full variable domain, in which reference TRBV5-5 and TRBJ2-1 provide the parts outside the CDR3, is DAGVTQSPTHLIKTRGQQVTLRCSPISGHKSVSWYQQVLGQGPQFIFQYYEKEERGRGNFPDRFSARQFPNYSSELNVNALLLGDSALYLCASSFDLEQFFGPGTRLTVL.